This T cell receptor (beta chain) comes out of a study of CD8+ T cells in alopecia areata. Following RNA extraction, reverse transcription yielded cDNA that acted as the sequencing template. Profiled with immunoSEQ multiplex PCR; TCRdb holds only in-frame clones, not every one. Recorded here are under 350,000 clones, none singletons. Only a few counts were recorded for this clone. The germline and genes are mouse ones. The read ends 4 residues early relative to the CDR3; the germline J gene fills the gap. Germline loops: CDR1 LGHNA, CDR2 YNLKQL (reference sequence). V was clipped by 4 bases and J by 3 bases, with 9 bases between them. This CDR3 is built from 13 residues. Combined cutaneous lymph node cells underwent sorting by CD4, CD8alpha, NKG2D, NKG2ACE and additional markers.

The sample consisted of CD4+ T cells sorted from a lymph node. The source is a C3H/HeJ mouse with alopecia areata. The mice in this strain carry MHC haplotype H2-k. The rearrangement links TRBV5 to TRBJ1-1; D is possibly TRBD1 (6 bases). CDR3 bases read: TGTGCCAGCAGCCTCCACAGGGACACA. Translation: CASSLHRDT. The complete CDR3 sequence is CASSLHRDTEVFF.